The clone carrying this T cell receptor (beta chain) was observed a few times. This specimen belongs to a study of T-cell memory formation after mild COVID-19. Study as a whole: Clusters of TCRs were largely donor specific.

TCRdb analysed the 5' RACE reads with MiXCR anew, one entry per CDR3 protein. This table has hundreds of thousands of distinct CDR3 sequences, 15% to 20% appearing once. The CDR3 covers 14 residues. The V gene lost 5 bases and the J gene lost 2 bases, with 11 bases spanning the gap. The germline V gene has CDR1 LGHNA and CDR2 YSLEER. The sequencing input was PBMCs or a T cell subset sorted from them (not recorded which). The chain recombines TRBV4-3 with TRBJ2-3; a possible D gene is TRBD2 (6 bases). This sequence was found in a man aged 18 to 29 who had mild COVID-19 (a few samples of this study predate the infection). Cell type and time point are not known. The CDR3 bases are TGCGCCAGCAGCTTGGCGGGGTACACAGATACGCAGTATTTT. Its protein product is CASSLAGYTDTQYF.